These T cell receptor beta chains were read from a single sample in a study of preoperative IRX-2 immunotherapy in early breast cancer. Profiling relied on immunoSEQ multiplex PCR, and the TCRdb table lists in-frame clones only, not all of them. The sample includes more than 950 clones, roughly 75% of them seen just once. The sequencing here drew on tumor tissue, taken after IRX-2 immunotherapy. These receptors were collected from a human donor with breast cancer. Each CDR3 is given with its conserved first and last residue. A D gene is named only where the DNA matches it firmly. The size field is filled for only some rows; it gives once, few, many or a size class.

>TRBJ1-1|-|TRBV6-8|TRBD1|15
TGTGCCAGCAGTAACCGGGGACAGGGGAACACTGAAGCTTTCTTT
CASSNRGQGNTEAFF
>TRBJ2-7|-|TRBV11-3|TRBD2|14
TGTGCCAGCAGCTTAGTAGCGGGATCCTACGAGCAGTACTTC
CASSLVAGSYEQYF
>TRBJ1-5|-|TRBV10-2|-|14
TGCGCCAGCACCCCATCCCCTTACAATCAGCCCCAGCATTTT
CASTPSPYNQPQHF
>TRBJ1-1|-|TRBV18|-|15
TGTGCCAGCTCACCAAGGGCGACGGGCGGCACTGAAGCTTTCTTT
CASSPRATGGTEAFF
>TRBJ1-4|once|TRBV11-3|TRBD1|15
TGTGCCAGCAGCTTATGGAGACAGGGGGAGGAAAAACTGTTTTTT
CASSLWRQGEEKLFF
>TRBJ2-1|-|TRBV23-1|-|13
TGCGCCAGCAGCCAAGAGGGCTGGGATGAGCAGTTCTTC
CASSQEGWDEQFF
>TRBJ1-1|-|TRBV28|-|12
TGTGCCACAGCGAGGGCGAACACTGAAGCTTTCTTT
CATARANTEAFF
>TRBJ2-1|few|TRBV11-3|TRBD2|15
TGTGCCAGCAGCTTAGGCCAGGGAGGGATCAATGAGCAGTTCTTC
CASSLGQGGINEQFF
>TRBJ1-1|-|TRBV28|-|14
TGTGCCAGCAGTTCTAACGGGGGGGACACTGAAGCTTTCTTT
CASSSNGGDTEAFF
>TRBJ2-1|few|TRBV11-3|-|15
TGTGCCAGCAGCTTGGCCGCCCGGGGGGCCTATGAGCAGTTCTTC
CASSLAARGAYEQFF
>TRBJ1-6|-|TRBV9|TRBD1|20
TGTGCCAGCAGTGAATTTGTTCCGATAGACCCCGACAGGGCCAATTCACCCCTCCACTTT
CASSEFVPIDPDRANSPLHF
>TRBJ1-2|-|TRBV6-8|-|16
TGTGCCAGCCCTCGGGACGGAGGATACTATAACTATGGCTACACCTTC
CASPRDGGYYNYGYTF
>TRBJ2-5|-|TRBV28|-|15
TGTGCCAGCAGCTATCGCCCCCGGACAGAAGAGACCCAGTACTTC
CASSYRPRTEETQYF
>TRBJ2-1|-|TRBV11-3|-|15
TGTGCCAGCAGCTCCCGATGGGTAGGTAAGAATGAGCAGTTCTTC
CASSSRWVGKNEQFF
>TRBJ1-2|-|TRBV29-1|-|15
TGCAGCGTTGAAAACTGGGGTTCAGCTAACTATGGCTACACCTTC
CSVENWGSANYGYTF
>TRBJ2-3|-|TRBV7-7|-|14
TGTGCCAGCAGCTCAAGCACTGGGGCAGATACGCAGTATTTT
CASSSSTGADTQYF
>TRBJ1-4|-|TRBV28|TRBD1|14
TGTGCCAGCAGTCGGGGACAGGGCCGGGAAAAACTGTTTTTT
CASSRGQGREKLFF
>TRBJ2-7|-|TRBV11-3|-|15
TGTGCCAGCAGCTTGGTTACCTATGGCTCCTACGAGCAGTACTTC
CASSLVTYGSYEQYF
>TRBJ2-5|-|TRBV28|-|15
TGTGCCAGCAGTTTAATAGGCGGGTTAGGTGAGACCCAGTACTTC
CASSLIGGLGETQYF
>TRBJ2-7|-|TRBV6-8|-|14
TGTGCCAGCAGTTACTCGAGGGGGGGCTACGAGCAGTACTTC
CASSYSRGGYEQYF
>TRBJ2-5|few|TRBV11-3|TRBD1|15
TGTGCCAGCAGCTCGTCCGGGACAGGTGCCGAGACCCAGTACTTC
CASSSSGTGAETQYF
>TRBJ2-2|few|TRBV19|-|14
TGTGCCAGTAGTTCTCTAGCTGACACCGGGGAGCTGTTTTTT
CASSSLADTGELFF
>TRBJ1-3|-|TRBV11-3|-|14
TGTGCCAGCAGCGGGGGATTCTCTGGAAACACCATATATTTT
CASSGGFSGNTIYF
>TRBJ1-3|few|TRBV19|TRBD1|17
TGTGCCAGTAGTCTGAGCGGGACAGGGGCTCGTGGAAACACCATATATTTT
CASSLSGTGARGNTIYF
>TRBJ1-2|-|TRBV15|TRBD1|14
TGTGCCACCAGCAGAGCCTCAGGGGGAGGTGGCTACACCTTC
CATSRASGGGGYTF
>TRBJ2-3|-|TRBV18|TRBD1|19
TGTGCCAGCTCACCTCCATACCGGACAGGGCCTAAATGGGGCGATACGCAGTATTTT
CASSPPYRTGPKWGDTQYF
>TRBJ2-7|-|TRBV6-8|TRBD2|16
TGTGCCAGCAGTCCCGGGACTAGCGGGAGAGGCTACGAGCAGTACTTC
CASSPGTSGRGYEQYF
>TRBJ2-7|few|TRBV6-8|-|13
TGTGCCAGCAGTTACGGTCTCTACTACGAGCAGTACTTC
CASSYGLYYEQYF
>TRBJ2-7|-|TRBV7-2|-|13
TGTGCCAGCAGCTCGGGACCTAACTACGAGCAGTACTTC
CASSSGPNYEQYF
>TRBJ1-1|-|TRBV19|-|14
TGTGCCAGTAGTATCCCCGGGATGAACACTGAAGCTTTCTTT
CASSIPGMNTEAFF
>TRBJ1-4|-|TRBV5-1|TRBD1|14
TGCGCCAGCAGCTCCGGGACAGGGACTGAAAAACTGTTTTTT
CASSSGTGTEKLFF
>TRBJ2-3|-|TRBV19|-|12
TGTGCCAGTATGAGCAGCACAGATACGCAGTATTTT
CASMSSTDTQYF
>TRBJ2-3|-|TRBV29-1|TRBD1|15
TGCAGCGTTGAGGATACAGGGGTTAGCACAGATACGCAGTATTTT
CSVEDTGVSTDTQYF
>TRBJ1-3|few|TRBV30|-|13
TGTGCCTGGAGTGCAGGGTCTAGGAACACCATATATTTT
CAWSAGSRNTIYF
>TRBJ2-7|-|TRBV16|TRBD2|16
TGTGCCAGCAGCCAATCTCTCGGCGGGAGGGCTTACGAGCAGTACTTC
CASSQSLGGRAYEQYF
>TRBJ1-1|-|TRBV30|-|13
TGTGCCTGCCGATACTCCAGGGGCACTGAAGCTTTCTTT
CACRYSRGTEAFF